This T cell receptor beta chain was obtained from a study of blood T cell repertoires in COVID-19. Whole-study context: Spain, Italy and the United States supplied samples that represented acute and convalescent COVID-19.

Trimming at V came to 2 bases and at J to 0 bases, leaving 3 bases not matched to a gene. The germline gives CDR1 MNHEY, CDR2 SVGAGI. This CDR3 is built from 16 residues. This table comes from immunoSEQ multiplex PCR, and its TCRdb copy is limited to in-frame clones, with some not included. The sample carries 250,000 or so clones, 80% to 90% recorded once. This chain connects TRBV6-5 to TRBJ1-3; 8 bases agree with TRBD1. The receptor was derived from a man in his 60s with acute or convalescent COVID-19. What was sequenced was peripheral blood. The chain's CDR3 is CASSYLDRASGNTIYF. CDR3 sequence (DNA): TGTGCCAGCAGTTACCTGGACAGGGCCTCTGGAAACACCATATATTTT.